The 14 T cell receptor beta chains presented below share a single source sample, sequenced in a study of blood T cell repertoires in COVID-19 (dated by TCRdb to 2020 to 2022). Receptors were amplified or captured by the immunoSEQ multiplex PCR assay. TCRdb obtained this table from immuneACCESS and retained in-frame rearrangements with V and J assigned. These tables miss some clones; where compared with another copy, unresolved V genes account for less than half of the shortfall, and the remainder is unexplained. The sample contains tens of thousands of clones, roughly 78% of them found a single time. Jointly, the top ten make up 1.2% of the sample. Sequencing used peripheral blood. The receptor set was obtained from an elderly woman with acute or convalescent COVID-19.

The chain recombines TRBV7-9 with TRBJ2-3; 10 bases fit TRBD2. Trimming at V came to 5 bases and at J to 1 base, leaving 6 bases not matched to a gene. The CDR3 spans 16 residues. The germline V gene has CDR1 SEHNR and CDR2 FQNEAQ (reference sequence). The CDR3 loop is CASSRLLAGGTDTQYF. The CDR3 DNA reads TGTGCCAGCAGCCGACTCCTAGCGGGAGGCACAGATACGCAGTATTTT. Looking up the rest from reference TRBV7-9 and TRBJ2-3 gives the full variable domain: DTGVSQNPRHKITKRGQNVTFRCDPISEHNRLYWYRQTLGQGPEFLTYFQNEAQLEKSRLLSDRFSAERPKGSFSTLEIQRTEQGDSAMYLCASSRLLAGGTDTQYFGPGTRLTVL.

V and J are TRBV5-1 and TRBJ2-1; tentative D call: TRBD1 (5 bases). This CDR3 has 16 amino acids. The V end lost 5 bases, the J end lost 7 bases, and 22 bases lay between the germline ends. Germline V gene sequence: CDR1 SGHRS, CDR2 YFSETQ. As DNA, the CDR3 is TGCGCCAGCAGAAGTGGGGCTTCAGTTTCGTTTAATGAGCAGTTCTTC. This encodes CASRSGASVSFNEQFF.

This clone was counted a few times. This rearrangement joins TRBV18 to TRBJ2-7, with 8 nucleotides matching TRBD2. Germline values: CDR1 KGHSH, CDR2 LQKENI. CDR3 size: 14 residues. V was clipped by 4 bases and J by 7 bases; unmatched bases: 9. The CDR3 here is CASSLGLARGEQYF. In DNA form, the CDR3 reads TGTGCCAGCTCACTTGGACTAGCCAGGGGTGAGCAGTACTTC.

The rearrangement uses TRBV3-1 (or the pseudogene TRBV3-2) and TRBJ2-1; 7 bases align to TRBD2. The CDR3 totals 16 residues. The J segment lost 5 bases and the V segment lost 1 base, leaving 8 bases of the junction unmatched. Germline V CDR1 and CDR2: LGHDT, YNNKEL (reference sequence). The CDR3 loop reads CASSQVLGGTHNEQFF. The CDR3 DNA reads as TGTGCCAGCAGCCAAGTTCTCGGGGGGACCCACAATGAGCAGTTCTTC.

This chain joins TRBV10-3 and TRBJ2-3, with D maybe TRBD1 (6 bases). The germline CDR1 and CDR2 sequences are ENHRY and SYGVKD. The CDR3 consists of 13 residues. V was trimmed by 6 bases and J by 5 bases, leaving 12 bases between them. The CDR3 DNA follows: TGTGCCATCAGCGCCGGGACACAAGATACGCAGTATTTT. This gives the protein CAISAGTQDTQYF.

The CDR3 sequence: CASSIVDRGNEQFF. The CDR3 nucleotides read TGTGCCAGTAGTATAGTTGATCGGGGGAATGAGCAGTTCTTC. The genes are TRBV19 and TRBJ2-1; tentative D call: TRBD2 (6 bases). Per the germline V gene, CDR1 is LNHDA and CDR2 is SQIVND (reference sequence). The CDR3 runs 14 residues. V lost 1 base to trimming and J lost 7 bases, with 11 bases between them.

The rearrangement uses TRBV5-1 and TRBJ2-1, with no clear D. The ends were cut back, 7 bases at V and 7 bases at J, with 18 bases in the middle. This CDR3 is built from 14 residues. The germline CDR1 and CDR2 sequences are SGHRS and YFSETQ. CDR3 DNA sequence: TGCGCCAGCGCTTTGAGGCCGATAAAGAATGAGCAGTTCTTC. Protein sequence: CASALRPIKNEQFF.

This clone was counted once. This chain links TRBV21-1 with TRBJ2-7; TRBD2, the D gene given by the table, was not confirmed from the DNA. TRBV21-1 is designated a pseudogene. This CDR3 has 11 residues. CDR3 sequence reads: CASSYPREQYF. The CDR3 DNA reads TGTGCCAGCAGCTACCCGCGAGAGCAGTACTTC.

The chain has TRBV12-3 or TRBV12-4 and TRBJ2-3; D call uncertain. With 5 bases removed from V and 6 bases from J, the gap between germline ends came to 9 bases. The CDR3 loop spans 12 amino acids. CDR3 in DNA: TGTGCCAGCAGTCCACAGATGGATACGCAGTATTTT. Protein sequence: CASSPQMDTQYF.

V gene TRBV6-5 combines with J gene TRBJ1-2, with 11 bases identical to TRBD1. Germline loops: CDR1 MNHEY, CDR2 SVGAGI. V gave up 0 bases and J gave up 8 bases; unmatched junction bases: 5. This CDR3 contains 15 residues. For the CDR3, the DNA is TGTGCCAGCAGTTACTCCGGACAGGGGGCGCGAGGCTACACCTTC. Protein: CASSYSGQGARGYTF.

V and J are TRBV18 and TRBJ2-1, with 10 bases lining up with TRBD2. From germline, CDR1 is KGHSH and CDR2 LQKENI. The ends lost 5 bases at V and 4 bases at J; junction bases unmatched: 5. The CDR3 loop spans 15 amino acids. The CDR3 region has the DNA TGTGCCAGCTCAGCACTAGCGGGGCGATACAATGAGCAGTTCTTC. Protein: CASSALAGRYNEQFF.

The CDR3 coding sequence is TGTGCCAGCTCACCTCAAAGTCCGGGACAGGGCGGCTACACCTTC. It yields the protein CASSPQSPGQGGYTF. V usage is TRBV18 and J usage is TRBJ1-2; 9 bases are shared with TRBD1. This CDR3 contains 15 residues. Germline V gene sequence: CDR1 KGHSH, CDR2 LQKENI. J was trimmed by 8 bases and V by 3 bases; bases with no gene match: 10.

The genes are TRBV5-1 and TRBJ2-3; D possibly corresponds to TRBD2 (6 bases). The V gene lost 4 bases and the J gene lost 0 bases, with 12 bases spanning the gap. The CDR3 loop spans 15 amino acids. CDR1 is SGHRS and CDR2 is YFSETQ in the germline V gene. CDR3 sequence: CASSHGRGSTDTQYF. As DNA, the CDR3 is TGCGCCAGCAGCCACGGACGGGGGAGCACAGATACGCAGTATTTT.

Sample share makes this clone medium-sized. V and J are TRBV7-9 and TRBJ2-1; D perhaps matches TRBD2 (5 bases). Germline-derived CDR1 and CDR2 are SEHNR and FQNEAQ (reference sequence). V lost 1 base to trimming and J lost 10 bases, with 17 bases between them. This CDR3 contains 15 residues. CDR3 coding DNA: TGTGCCAGCAGCTTAGGTCAGACTGCCTCGGGGGAGCAGTTCTTC. Translated, it gives CASSLGQTASGEQFF. The full variable domain, rest sourced from reference TRBV7-9 and TRBJ2-1, is DTGVSQNPRHKITKRGQNVTFRCDPISEHNRLYWYRQTLGQGPEFLTYFQNEAQLEKSRLLSDRFSAERPKGSFSTLEIQRTEQGDSAMYLCASSLGQTASGEQFFGPGTRLTVL.